Sequencing of this TCR beta chain was carried out in a study of cytomegalovirus exposure and HLA in healthy donors. Looking at the study overall: The early release's HLA-typed donors yielded 65 million to 85 million unique TCRs. Findings of the study overall: Indistinguishable V segments, including TRBV6-2 and TRBV6-3, were excluded.

Both 60 Vbeta primers and 13 Jbeta primers went into the PCR. Assay: immunoSEQ multiplex PCR; the TCRdb copy retains only in-frame clones and omits some. This listing includes about 160,000 clones. With regard to this clone: Antigen unknown.

The CDR3 length is 13 residues. In germline, CDR1 is MNHEY, CDR2 SMNVEV (reference sequence). The junction had 5 bases not matched to a gene; V was cut back by 5 bases and J by 12 bases. The sample consisted of PBMCs. The chain links TRBV27 to TRBJ2-7, with 15 nucleotides matching TRBD2. The clonotype comes from a man aged 25 to 45 in good health and CMV-seronegative. The CDR3 spells CASSVGLAGGRYF. CDR3 coding DNA: TGTGCCAGCAGTGTAGGACTAGCGGGAGGGCGGTACTTC.